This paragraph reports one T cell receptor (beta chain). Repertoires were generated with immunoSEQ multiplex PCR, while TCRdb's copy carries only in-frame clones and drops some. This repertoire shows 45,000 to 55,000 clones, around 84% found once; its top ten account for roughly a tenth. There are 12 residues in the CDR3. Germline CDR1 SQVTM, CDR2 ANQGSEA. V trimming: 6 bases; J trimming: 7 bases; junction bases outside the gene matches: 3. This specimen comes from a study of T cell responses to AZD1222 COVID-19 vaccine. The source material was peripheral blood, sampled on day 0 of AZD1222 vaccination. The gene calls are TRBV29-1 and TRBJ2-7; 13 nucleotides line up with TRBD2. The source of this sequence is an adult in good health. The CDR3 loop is CSVKTSGGEQYF. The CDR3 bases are TGCAGCGTCAAGACTAGCGGGGGGGAGCAGTACTTC.